This TCR beta chain was observed in a study of cytomegalovirus exposure and HLA in healthy donors. General study findings and limits: DRB1 showed the most TCR associations and HLA-C the fewest in a later analysis, as rates varied by HLA locus. Cytomegalovirus association was assigned to around 150 TCR beta chains. Specific recognition of CMV antigens was confirmed in vitro for a few chains (all CMV-associated). Immune exposure information comprised only CMV serostatus.

The PCR contained 60 Vbeta and 13 Jbeta primers. Here immunoSEQ multiplex PCR was the method, and the copy in TCRdb shows in-frame clones only, minus some. Here the sample spans about 130,000 clones, roughly four fifths being singletons. As concerns this clone: Its antigen is currently unknown.

This CDR3 is built from 14 residues. V gave up 4 bases and J gave up 1 base; unmatched junction bases: 0. Germline CDR1 is MNHNS and CDR2 is SASEGT. The chain employs TRBV6-1 and TRBJ2-7; 11 bases fit TRBD2. Sequencing was performed on PBMCs. The receptor was derived from a boy aged 5-17 years in good health and CMV-seronegative. CDR3 in amino acids: CASSGLAGSYEQYF. The CDR3 region has the DNA TGTGCCAGCAGTGGACTAGCGGGATCCTACGAGCAGTACTTC.